This T cell receptor (beta chain) was recorded in a study of blood T cells in healthy people across ages. Study-wide points: The fall in TCR beta diversity per million T cells was roughly linear with age.

A J-beta primer mix and a sample-barcoded 5' primer were used in a second PCR of about 7 to 12 cycles. Template switching added a 12-random-nucleotide identifier to every cDNA molecule. TCRdb analysed the 5' RACE reads with MiXCR anew, one entry per CDR3 protein. Counted here are roughly 1.5 million distinct CDR3 sequences, around 40% occurring once; the ten biggest clones make up around 4%. Trimming at V came to 6 bases and at J to 7 bases, leaving 11 bases not matched to a gene. The CDR3 is 15 amino acids. This clonotype was recorded a few times. What it recognizes is unknown. For every donor, a draw yielded about 9.7 milliliters of peripheral blood. The study isolated at least 7 million PBMCs from each sample.

The specimen sequenced was blood. This sequence originates from a woman in her late teens or twenties in good health. V usage is TRBV12-3 or TRBV12-4 and J usage is TRBJ2-1; 8 bases fit TRBD2. The CDR3 coding sequence is TGTGCCAGCAGCCTCCAATCCAGACTAGCGAATGAGCAGTTCTTC. Translating it yields CASSLQSRLANEQFF.